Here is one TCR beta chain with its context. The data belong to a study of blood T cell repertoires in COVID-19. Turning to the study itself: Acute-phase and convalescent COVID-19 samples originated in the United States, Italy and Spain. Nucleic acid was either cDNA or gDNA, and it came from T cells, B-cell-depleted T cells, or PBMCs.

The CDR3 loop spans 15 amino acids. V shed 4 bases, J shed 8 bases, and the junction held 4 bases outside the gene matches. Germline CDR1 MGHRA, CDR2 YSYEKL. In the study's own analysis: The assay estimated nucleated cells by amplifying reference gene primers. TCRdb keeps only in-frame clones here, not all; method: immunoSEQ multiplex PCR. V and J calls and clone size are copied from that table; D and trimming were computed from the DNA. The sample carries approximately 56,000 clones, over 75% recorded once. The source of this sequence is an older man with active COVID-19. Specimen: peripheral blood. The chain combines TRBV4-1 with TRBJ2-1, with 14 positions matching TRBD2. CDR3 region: CASSLGTSGGYEQFF. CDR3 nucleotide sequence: TGCGCCAGCAGCCTCGGGACTAGCGGGGGCTATGAGCAGTTCTTC.